This is a list of T cell receptor beta chains from one sample in a study of T-cell memory formation after mild COVID-19. TCRdb re-called the 5' RACE reads through MiXCR, storing one row per CDR3 protein. The repertoire includes a few hundred thousand distinct CDR3 sequences, around a quarter of them detected once, and approximately 13% sits in the top ten. Sequenced sample: PBMCs or a T cell subset sorted from them (not recorded which). The source is an adult woman who had mild COVID-19 (a few samples of this study predate the infection). Cell type and time point are not known. Both conserved end residues are part of each CDR3. D genes are given only for firm matches. Clone size is shown for a subset of rows, as once, few, many or a class of expanded clone.

d_gene,v_gene,j_gene,abundance,CDR3nt,CDR3aa
TRBD1,TRBV2,TRBJ2-2,.,TGTGCCAGCAGCCGGGACAGGACCAACACCGGGGAGCTGTTTTTT,CASSRDRTNTGELFF
TRBD2,TRBV24-1,TRBJ2-1,.,TGTGCCACAAACTCGGGGGGACTCGAGCAGTTCTTC,CATNSGGLEQFF
.,TRBV13,TRBJ1-1,.,TGTGCCAGCAGTCAGACGCGGGGTGAAGCTTTCTTT,CASSQTRGEAFF
.,TRBV7-2,TRBJ2-1,few,TGTGCCAGCAGCTTCGAGACTAGCAATGAGCAGTTCTTC,CASSFETSNEQFF
.,TRBV11-2,TRBJ2-7,.,TGTGCCAGCAGCATCCTCGGGAGCTCCTACGAGCAGTACTTC,CASSILGSSYEQYF
TRBD2,TRBV30,TRBJ2-1,few,TGTGCCTGGATGTCCCCAGCGGGAAGCCCCGGGGCCTACAATGAGCAGTTCTTC,CAWMSPAGSPGAYNEQFF
.,TRBV30,TRBJ2-1,.,TGTGCCTGGAAGAAGGGGTCCTACAATGAGCAGTTCTTC,CAWKKGSYNEQFF
.,TRBV5-4,TRBJ2-1,many,TGTGCCAGCAGCTTGGACCGTAATGAGCAGTTCTTC,CASSLDRNEQFF
.,TRBV14,TRBJ2-1,many,TGCGCCAGCTCCCCCGGGCGCTACAATGAGCAGTTCTTC,CASSPGRYNEQFF
.,TRBV19,TRBJ2-7,.,TGTGCCACCCCAGGTCCCAGGGCTTTAAGTCGGTACGAGCAGTACTTC,CATPGPRALSRYEQYF
TRBD1,TRBV27,TRBJ2-5,few,TGTGCCAGCAGTTTCCGAGGACAGGCCGACCAAGAGACCCAGTACTTC,CASSFRGQADQETQYF
.,TRBV5-1,TRBJ2-7,.,TGCGCCAGCACCATGACAGGAGCAGGCGAGCAGTACTTC,CASTMTGAGEQYF
.,TRBV10-3,TRBJ2-5,few,TGTGCCATCAGTGAGTTGGGGGGATCCCAAGAGACCCAGTACTTC,CAISELGGSQETQYF
TRBD2,TRBV4-1,TRBJ2-1,few,TGCGCCAGCAGCCAAGTCCCTGGCGGGGGGGCCTTTCCCGAGCAGTTCTTC,CASSQVPGGGAFPEQFF
.,TRBV13,TRBJ1-2,once,TGTGCCAGCAGCTTAGGCGGGGGGGCCTATGGCTACACCTTC,CASSLGGGAYGYTF
.,TRBV5-1,TRBJ1-6,few,TGCGCCAGCAGCCCAGGCAGGGACCCCCGTAATTCACCCCTCCACTTT,CASSPGRDPRNSPLHF
.,TRBV29-1,TRBJ2-1,.,TGCAGCGTTGAAGAGGGGTGGGTGAGCTCCTACAATGAGCAGTTCTTC,CSVEEGWVSSYNEQFF
TRBD1,TRBV5-1,TRBJ2-5,many,TGTGCCAGCAGTTTAGGGGGCGCTGAGACCCAGTACTTC,CASSLGGAETQYF
TRBD2,TRBV7-9,TRBJ2-3,.,TGTGCCAGCAGGACCGGGACTAGAGATACGCAGTATTTT,CASRTGTRDTQYF
.,TRBV11-3,TRBJ1-2,.,TGTGCCAGCAGCTTATATAGAGGGACACCTAACTATGGCTACACCTTC,CASSLYRGTPNYGYTF
.,TRBV16,TRBJ2-7,many,TGTGCCAGCAGCCAATCTTTGACTATGACGGACTACGAGCAGTACTTC,CASSQSLTMTDYEQYF
.,TRBV6-5,TRBJ1-2,.,TGTGCCACCTCCTACGACTATGGCTACACCTTC,CATSYDYGYTF
.,TRBV15,TRBJ2-3,few,TGTGCCACCAGCAAAAGAGAGGATTCCGCAGATACGCAGTATTTT,CATSKREDSADTQYF
.,TRBV24-1,TRBJ2-3,.,TGTGCCACCGCAGGGGCAGGCTCAGATACGCAGTATTTT,CATAGAGSDTQYF
.,TRBV5-1,TRBJ2-3,.,TGCGCCAGCAGTTATGATTTCGGTACGCAGTATTTT,CASSYDFGTQYF
TRBD2,TRBV7-8,TRBJ2-1,few,TGTGCCAGCACCGGACTAGCGGTCCACAATGAGCAGTTCTTC,CASTGLAVHNEQFF
.,TRBV5-4,TRBJ2-7,.,TGTGCCAGCAGCTTGGCGGGACTCCTAAGCTCCTACGAGCAGTACTTC,CASSLAGLLSSYEQYF
.,TRBV7-7,TRBJ2-1,.,TGTGCTAGCAGCTTAGATGGGGCCCCCAACAATGAGCAGTTCTTC,CASSLDGAPNNEQFF
TRBD1,TRBV15,TRBJ1-4,once,TGTGCCACCAGCAGAGATGATAACAGGGGTAGGGAAAAACTGTTTTTT,CATSRDDNRGREKLFF
TRBD2,TRBV6-5,TRBJ2-7,.,TGTGCCAGCGCGACCACCCCAGGAAGGACTAGCGGGACCTACGAGCAGTACTTC,CASATTPGRTSGTYEQYF
.,TRBV19,TRBJ2-7,.,TGTGCCACCTCCCCGCTGACAGGCAACGAGCAGTACTTC,CATSPLTGNEQYF
.,TRBV11-1,TRBJ2-5,once,TGTGCCAGCAGCCGTGGGCCGGGGGTCGAGGAGACCCAGTACTTC,CASSRGPGVEETQYF
TRBD1,TRBV27,TRBJ1-2,.,TGTGCCAGCAGTTCCAGGGGGTCTAGTTATGGCTACACCTTC,CASSSRGSSYGYTF
.,TRBV2,TRBJ2-7,.,TGTGCCAGCAGTGATCTATACAGATCCTACGAGCAGTACTTC,CASSDLYRSYEQYF
.,TRBV5-1,TRBJ2-7,few,TGCGCCAGCAGCTTGGCCGGGGAAGGGACCCTCTACGAGCAGTACTTC,CASSLAGEGTLYEQYF
.,TRBV4-3,TRBJ1-1,few,TGCGCCAGCAGCCAAGAAAGACGACCTAACACTGAAGCTTTCTTT,CASSQERRPNTEAFF
TRBD1,TRBV29-1,TRBJ2-3,few,TGCAGCGCCACGGACAGGGGGCGTACAGATACGCAGTATTTT,CSATDRGRTDTQYF
.,TRBV7-2,TRBJ2-3,many,TGTGCCAGCAGCTTATGGGAGGATACGCAGTATTTT,CASSLWEDTQYF
TRBD1,TRBV19,TRBJ1-2,.,TGTGCCAGTAGTATTACAGGGGGCTCGCCGGACTATGGCTACACCTTC,CASSITGGSPDYGYTF
.,TRBV5-8,TRBJ2-7,.,TGTGCCAGTTCCTTGACAGTCTTAGGAGAGCAGTACTTC,CASSLTVLGEQYF
TRBD2,TRBV4-3,TRBJ2-2,.,TGCGCCAGCAGCCCGAACCTGCTAGCGGGAGCTGTGGAGCTGTTTTTT,CASSPNLLAGAVELFF
.,TRBV12-3/TRBV12-4,TRBJ1-4,.,TGTGCCAGCAGTCCCCGGGGAGGGGCGAGTGAAAAACTGTTTTTT,CASSPRGGASEKLFF
.,TRBV6-1,TRBJ2-3,.,TGTGCCAGCAACCCCCGGGACGGAATTGCGGCAGATACGCAGTATTTT,CASNPRDGIAADTQYF
TRBD1,TRBV7-6,TRBJ2-5,.,TGTGCCAGCAGCTCCACAGGGGGATGGCGGCAAGAGACCCAGTACTTC,CASSSTGGWRQETQYF
.,TRBV12-3/TRBV12-4,TRBJ1-1,.,TGTGCCAGCACCGGGGGGAGGGCCACTGAAGCTTTCTTT,CASTGGRATEAFF
TRBD2,TRBV20-1,TRBJ2-3,.,TGCAGTGCTTCCCGGGGTAGCGGGCTCACAGATACGCAGTATTTT,CSASRGSGLTDTQYF
.,TRBV29-1,TRBJ2-1,few,TGCAGCGTTGAATCTCGGGTGAATGAGCAGTTCTTC,CSVESRVNEQFF
TRBD1,TRBV3-1,TRBJ1-5,few,TGTGCCAGCAGCCAAGATGTATCAGGGGGCGCGAGCAATCAGCCCCAGCATTTT,CASSQDVSGGASNQPQHF
TRBD2,TRBV4-2,TRBJ2-1,.,TGTGCCAGCAGCACAAGGACTAGCGGGGGATACAATGAGCAGTTCTTC,CASSTRTSGGYNEQFF
TRBD2,TRBV3-1,TRBJ2-5,few,TGTGCCAGCAGCCAAGTCCGGACTAGCGTCGAGACCCAGTACTTC,CASSQVRTSVETQYF
.,TRBV5-1,TRBJ2-1,few,TGCGCCAGCAGCTTGGCCGCGGGGGCGTCCTACAATGAGCAGTTCTTC,CASSLAAGASYNEQFF
TRBD1,TRBV7-2,TRBJ1-2,.,TGTGCCAGCAGCCTACAGGGGCCTAACTATGGCTACACCTTC,CASSLQGPNYGYTF